This T cell receptor (beta chain) was recovered during a study of shared clonotypes between healthy human individuals. Trimming cost V 1 base and J 1 base, with 5 bases left between them. Germline-derived CDR1 and CDR2 are SGHTA and FQGNSA. The CDR3 sequence is 14 residues long. Source study methods: ImmunoSEQ gave junction-only sequences without quality scores, so filtering differed. The protocol was immunoSEQ multiplex PCR, while the TCRdb copy is restricted to in-frame clones and leaves out a portion. D and trimming were read from the DNA, whereas the V and J calls and clone size are those reported in that table. Of 1.6 million or so clones listed, roughly 96% are singletons. Regarding the study as a whole: Sharing across four donors was highest in naive CD4 (around 5%) and lowest in memory CD8 (about 0.4%).

As to this clone: Its cognate antigen is unknown.

The chain is built from TRBV7-2 and TRBJ2-4; no firm D call. This clonotype originated in a man aged 25-45 years in good health. Material: naive CD4+ T cells sorted from blood. As to subset: CD45RA+ positively selected. For the CDR3, the DNA is TGTGCCAGCAGCTTAGTACTGGCCAAAAACATTCAGTACTTC. Translating gives CASSLVLAKNIQYF.